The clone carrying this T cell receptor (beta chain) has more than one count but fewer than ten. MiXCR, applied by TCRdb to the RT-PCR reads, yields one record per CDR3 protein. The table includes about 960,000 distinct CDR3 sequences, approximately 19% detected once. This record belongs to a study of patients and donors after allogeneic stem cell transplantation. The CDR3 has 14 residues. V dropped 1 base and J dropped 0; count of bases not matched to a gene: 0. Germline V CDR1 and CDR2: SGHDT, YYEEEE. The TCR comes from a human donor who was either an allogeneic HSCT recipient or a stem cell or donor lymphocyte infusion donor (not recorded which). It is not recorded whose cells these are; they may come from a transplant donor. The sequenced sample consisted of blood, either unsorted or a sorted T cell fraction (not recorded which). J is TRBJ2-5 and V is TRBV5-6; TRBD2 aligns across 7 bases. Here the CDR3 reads CASSLRGDQETQYF. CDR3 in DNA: TGTGCCAGCAGCTTGCGGGGGGACCAAGAGACCCAGTACTTC.